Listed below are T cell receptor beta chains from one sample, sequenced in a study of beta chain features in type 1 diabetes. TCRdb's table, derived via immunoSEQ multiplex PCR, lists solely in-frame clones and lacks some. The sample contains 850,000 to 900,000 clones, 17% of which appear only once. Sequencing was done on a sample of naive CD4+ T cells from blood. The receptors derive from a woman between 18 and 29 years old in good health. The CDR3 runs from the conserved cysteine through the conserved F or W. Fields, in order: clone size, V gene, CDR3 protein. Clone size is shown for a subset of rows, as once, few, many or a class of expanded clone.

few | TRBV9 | CASSPDRNNEQFF
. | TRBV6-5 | CASSSDRAGQETQYF
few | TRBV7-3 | CASSLSGGASYNEQFF
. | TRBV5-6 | CASSLTGSYEQYF
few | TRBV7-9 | CASRTQDTQYF
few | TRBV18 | CASSPPGLPSNEQFF
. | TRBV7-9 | CASRASGGDNEQFF
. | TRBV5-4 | CASSLGKSQETQYF
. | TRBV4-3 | CASSQEFRGRNTQYF
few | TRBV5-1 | CASSPGLVNTEAFF
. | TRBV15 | CATSREVGTYNEQFF
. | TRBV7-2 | CASSVAYRVRDQPQHF
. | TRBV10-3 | CAISDGRTNEKLFF
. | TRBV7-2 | CASSLLSETQYF
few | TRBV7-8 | CASSSPFRPKRQVYEQYF
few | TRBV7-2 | CASSFRGTDTQYF
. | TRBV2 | CASTKGLTDTQYF
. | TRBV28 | CASRQGAYGYTF
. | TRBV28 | CASSLSRGYTDTQYF
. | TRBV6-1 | CASNERGPGELFF
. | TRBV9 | CASSAGPLTSSETQYF
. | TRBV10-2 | CASSEPGTGRTDTQYF
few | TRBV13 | CASSFRGLAGGPLDTQYF
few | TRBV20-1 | CSASDRNEQFF
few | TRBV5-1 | CASSGGGPDYGYTF
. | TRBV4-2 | CASSQVLAGGETQYF
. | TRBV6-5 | CASSPTGTRYNEQFF
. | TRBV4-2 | CASSQDVEGGDTQYF
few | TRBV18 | CASSRPGTNTEAFF
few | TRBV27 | CASTPFSTRGGRDTQYF
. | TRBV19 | CASSIREWHTQYF
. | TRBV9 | CASSVSKWREPSGELFF
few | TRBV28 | CASSYRDWSNTGELFF
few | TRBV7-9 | CASSLGGTYVRYGYTF
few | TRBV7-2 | CASSFLQHYEQYF
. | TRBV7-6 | CASSLGHQETQYF
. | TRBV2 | CATKRSGQGDEQFF
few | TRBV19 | CASSPYLAGQGYEQYF
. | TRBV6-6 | CAISLSSYNEQFF
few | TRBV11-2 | CASSFRWPQETQYF
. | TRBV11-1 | CASSLSWPGPFYEQYF
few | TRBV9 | CASSVGWDTGELFF
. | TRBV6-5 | CASSSRNFNYGYTF
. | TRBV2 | CASSDWRTQYF
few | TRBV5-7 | CASSLDTNTGELFF
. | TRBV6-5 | CASSYDPSGITDTQYF
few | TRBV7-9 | CASSLGTAQPQHF
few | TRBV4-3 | CASSQDGSQYPYNEQFF
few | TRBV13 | CASSPTLAGGHTQYF
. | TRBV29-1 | CSVERAAGSGSYEQYF
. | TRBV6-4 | CASSSVGGNNEQFF
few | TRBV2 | CASSFAEAYEQYF
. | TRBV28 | CASSLGGRKETQYF
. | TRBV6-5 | CASSYSRAGVGEEQYF
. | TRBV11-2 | CASSFLAGVLTDTQYF